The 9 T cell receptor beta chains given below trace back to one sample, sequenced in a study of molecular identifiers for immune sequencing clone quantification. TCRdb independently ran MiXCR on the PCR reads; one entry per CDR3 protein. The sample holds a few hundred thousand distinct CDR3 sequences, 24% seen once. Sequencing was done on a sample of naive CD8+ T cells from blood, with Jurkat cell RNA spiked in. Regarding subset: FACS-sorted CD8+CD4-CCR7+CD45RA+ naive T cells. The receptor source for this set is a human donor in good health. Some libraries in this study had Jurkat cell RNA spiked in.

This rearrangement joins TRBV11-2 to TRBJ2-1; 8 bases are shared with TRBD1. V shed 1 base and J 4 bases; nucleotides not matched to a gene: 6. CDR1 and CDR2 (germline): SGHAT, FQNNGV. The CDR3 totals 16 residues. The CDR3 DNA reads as TGTGCCAGCAGCTTAGGTCCGGGACAGGCTTACAATGAGCAGTTCTTC. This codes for CASSLGPGQAYNEQFF.

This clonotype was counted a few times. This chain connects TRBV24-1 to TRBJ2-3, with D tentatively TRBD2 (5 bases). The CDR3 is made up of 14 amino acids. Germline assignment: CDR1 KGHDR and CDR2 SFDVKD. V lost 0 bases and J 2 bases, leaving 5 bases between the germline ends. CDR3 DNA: TGTGCCACCAGTGATTTGGGACTCACAGATACGCAGTATTTT. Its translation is CATSDLGLTDTQYF.

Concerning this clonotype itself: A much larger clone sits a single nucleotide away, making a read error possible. The CDR3 DNA reads as TGTGCCACCAGTGTCAACCAGGGGGGGTACCAGCAGTACTTC. Translation: CATSVNQGGYQQYF. J is TRBJ2-7 and V is TRBV24-1, with D perhaps assigned TRBD1 or TRBD2 (7 bases each). Germline CDR1 is KGHDR and CDR2 is SFDVKD. V lost 5 bases, J lost 8 bases, and 18 bases lay in between. The CDR3 is made up of 14 amino acids.

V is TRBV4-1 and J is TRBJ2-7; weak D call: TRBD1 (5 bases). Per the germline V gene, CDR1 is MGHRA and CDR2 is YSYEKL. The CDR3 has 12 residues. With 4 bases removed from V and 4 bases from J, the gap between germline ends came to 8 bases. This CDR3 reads CASSLNRYEQYF. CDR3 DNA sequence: TGCGCCAGCAGCCTCAACAGGTACGAGCAGTACTTC.

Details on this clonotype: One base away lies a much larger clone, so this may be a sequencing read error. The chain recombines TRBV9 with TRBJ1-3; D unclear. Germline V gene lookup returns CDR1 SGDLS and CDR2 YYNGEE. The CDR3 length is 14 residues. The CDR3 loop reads CASSESGPGTTIYF. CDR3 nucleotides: TGTGCCAGCAGCGAAAGTGGGCCCGGAACCACCATATATTTT.

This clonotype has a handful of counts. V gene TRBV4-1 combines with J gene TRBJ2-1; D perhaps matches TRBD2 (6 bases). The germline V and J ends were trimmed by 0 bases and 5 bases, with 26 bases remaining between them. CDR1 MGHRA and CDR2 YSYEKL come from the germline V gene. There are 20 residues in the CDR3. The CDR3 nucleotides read TGCGCCAGCAGCCAAGATCGAGGAGGGACCATGGTCTCGGGGGACAATGAGCAGTTCTTC. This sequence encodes CASSQDRGGTMVSGDNEQFF.

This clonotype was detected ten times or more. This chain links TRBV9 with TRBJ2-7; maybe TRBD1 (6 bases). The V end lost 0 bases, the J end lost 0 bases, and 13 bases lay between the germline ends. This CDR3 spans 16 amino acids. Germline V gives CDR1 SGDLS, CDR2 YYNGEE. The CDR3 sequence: CASSVGTGQLSYEQYF. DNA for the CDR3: TGTGCCAGCAGCGTAGGAACGGGACAACTCTCCTACGAGCAGTACTTC.

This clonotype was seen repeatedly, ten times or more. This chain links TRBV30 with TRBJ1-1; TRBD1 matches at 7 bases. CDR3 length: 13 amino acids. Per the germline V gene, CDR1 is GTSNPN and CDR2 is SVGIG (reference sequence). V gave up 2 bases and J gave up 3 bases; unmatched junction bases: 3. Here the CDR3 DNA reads TGTGCCTGGAGTCCCGGGACAGACACTGAAGCTTTCTTT. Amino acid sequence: CAWSPGTDTEAFF. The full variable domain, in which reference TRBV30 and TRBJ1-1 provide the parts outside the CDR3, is SQTIHQWPATLVQPVGSPLSLECTVEGTSNPNLYWYRQAAGRGLQLLFYSVGIGQISSEVPQNLSASRPQDRQFILSSKKLLLSDSGFYLCAWSPGTDTEAFFGQGTRLTVV.

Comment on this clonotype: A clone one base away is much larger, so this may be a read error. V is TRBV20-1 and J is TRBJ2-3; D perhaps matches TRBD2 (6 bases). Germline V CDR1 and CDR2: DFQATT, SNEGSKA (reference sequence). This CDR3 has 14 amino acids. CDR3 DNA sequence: TGCAGTCCTAGTAGTCTGGGGGGAACAGATACGCAGTATTTT. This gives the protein CSPSSLGGTDTQYF.